This TCR beta chain emerged from a study of cytomegalovirus exposure and HLA in healthy donors. This CDR3 has 17 residues. V dropped 0 bases and J dropped 3 bases, with 15 bases sitting between them. CDR1 and CDR2 (germline): MGHRA, YSYEKL. Use of 60 Vbeta and 13 Jbeta primers characterized the PCR. Some clones are missing from TCRdb's copy, which holds only in-frame ones; the method was immunoSEQ multiplex PCR. The sample includes 99,000 or so clones, about 81% of them seen just once. This clone was observed a handful of times. Antigen: not known. Study-level findings and limits: Three of the chains that were CMV-associated were confirmed in vitro to be specific for CMV antigens.

The chain recombines TRBV4-1 with TRBJ1-5; D is undetermined. Sequenced sample: PBMCs. The sequence was obtained from a man under 40 in good health and CMV-seronegative. CDR3 amino acids: CASSQESYRGINQPQHF. For the CDR3, the DNA is TGCGCCAGCAGCCAAGAATCATACAGAGGGATCAATCAGCCCCAGCATTTT.